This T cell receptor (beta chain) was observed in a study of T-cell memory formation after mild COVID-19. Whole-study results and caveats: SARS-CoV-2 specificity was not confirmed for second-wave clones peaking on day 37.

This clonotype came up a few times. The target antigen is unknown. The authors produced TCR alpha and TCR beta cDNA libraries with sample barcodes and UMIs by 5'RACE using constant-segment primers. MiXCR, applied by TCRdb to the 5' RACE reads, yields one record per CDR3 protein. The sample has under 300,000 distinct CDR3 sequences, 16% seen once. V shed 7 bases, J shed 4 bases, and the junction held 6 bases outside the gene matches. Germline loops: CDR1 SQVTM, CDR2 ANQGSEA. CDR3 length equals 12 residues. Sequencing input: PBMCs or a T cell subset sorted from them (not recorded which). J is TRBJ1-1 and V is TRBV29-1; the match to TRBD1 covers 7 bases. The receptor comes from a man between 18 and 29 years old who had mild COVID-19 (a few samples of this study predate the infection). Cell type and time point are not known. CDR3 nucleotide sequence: TGCAGCGGCGACAGGGTAAGCACTGAAGCTTTCTTT. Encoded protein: CSGDRVSTEAFF.